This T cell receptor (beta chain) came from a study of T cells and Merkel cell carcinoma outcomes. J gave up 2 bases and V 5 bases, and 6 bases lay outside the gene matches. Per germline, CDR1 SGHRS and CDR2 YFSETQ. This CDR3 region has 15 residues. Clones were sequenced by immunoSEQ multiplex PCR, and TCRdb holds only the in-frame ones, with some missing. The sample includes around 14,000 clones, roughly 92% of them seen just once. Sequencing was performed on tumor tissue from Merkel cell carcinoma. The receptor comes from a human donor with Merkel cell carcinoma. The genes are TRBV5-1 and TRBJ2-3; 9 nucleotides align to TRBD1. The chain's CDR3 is CASRGQGFATDTQYF. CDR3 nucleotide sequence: TGCGCCAGCAGAGGACAGGGGTTTGCCACAGATACGCAGTATTTT.